This T cell receptor (beta chain) was observed in a study of cytomegalovirus exposure and HLA in healthy donors. Broader study findings: According to an earlier analysis, most TCR beta V segments yielded productive rearrangements about 87% or about 30% of the time. Association of about 17,000 TCR beta sequences with HLA alleles was found at 0.05 false discovery rate in a later analysis. Under in vitro conditions, a few CMV-associated chains were confirmed as specific for CMV antigens.

PCR involved 60 Vbeta and 13 Jbeta primers. Libraries were prepared by immunoSEQ multiplex PCR; TCRdb keeps only in-frame clonotypes and omits some of them. The sample yields under 200,000 clones, 77% seen once. Details on this clone: As yet, its antigen is unknown.

There are 13 residues in the CDR3. Trimming stripped 0 bases from V and 10 bases from J, with 12 bases between. Per the germline V gene, CDR1 is MNHEY and CDR2 is SVGAGI. This sequence joins TRBV6-5 and TRBJ1-1; D is perhaps TRBD1 (6 bases). Sequencing was performed on PBMCs. This TCR was recovered from a woman between 40 and 55 years old in good health and CMV-seropositive. The CDR3 region is CASSYSDRSIAFF. CDR3 sequence (DNA): TGTGCCAGCAGTTACTCCGACAGGTCCATAGCTTTCTTT.